Listed below are T cell receptor beta chains from one sample, sequenced in a study of CD8 T cells in Susac syndrome. Each CDR3 protein gets one entry after TCRdb re-called the immunoSEQ multiplex PCR reads with MiXCR. The sample carries 80,000 or so distinct CDR3 sequences, approximately 94% recorded once. The sequenced material came from CD8+ T cells from PBMCs. These receptors all stem from a human donor with Susac syndrome. Both conserved end residues are part of each CDR3. A D gene is named only where the DNA matches it firmly. Rows give clone size only sometimes, using once, few, many, or a class for an expanded clone.

v_call,d_call,j_call,clone_size,cdr3_nt,cdr3_aa
TRBV24-1,TRBD1,TRBJ1-2,NA,TGTGCCACCAGTGATACCCGGGACAGGGGACGCTACACCTTC,CATSDTRDRGRYTF
TRBV12-3/TRBV12-4,NA,TRBJ1-2,once,TGTGCCAGCAGCCCGGACGGAGCTAACTATGGCTACACCTTC,CASSPDGANYGYTF
TRBV20-1,NA,TRBJ1-2,NA,TGCAGTGCTACACTCAGGCGGAGCGATGGCTACACCTTC,CSATLRRSDGYTF
TRBV12-3/TRBV12-4,NA,TRBJ2-7,NA,TGTGCCAGCAGGGGACGGCCCTACGAGCAGTACTTC,CASRGRPYEQYF
TRBV29-1,TRBD1,TRBJ1-6,NA,TGCAGCGCTCTTCTTGCGGGACAGCCGCCGAGATCAAATTCACCCCTCCACTTT,CSALLAGQPPRSNSPLHF
TRBV4-1,TRBD2,TRBJ2-5,NA,TGCGCCAGCAGCCAAGAGTCGGGGGGGCGTGAGACCCAGTACTTC,CASSQESGGRETQYF
TRBV7-8,NA,TRBJ2-2,NA,TGTGCCAGCAGCTCCTCTTGGGGTGGCGGGGAGCTGTTTTTT,CASSSSWGGGELFF
TRBV27,TRBD1,TRBJ1-1,NA,TGTGCCAGCAGTTTTCGCGACCGGACAGGGAAAGCTTTCTTT,CASSFRDRTGKAFF
TRBV5-1,NA,TRBJ1-1,NA,TGCGCCAGCGAATGGGGTGAAGCTTTCTTT,CASEWGEAFF
TRBV7-9,TRBD1,TRBJ1-6,NA,TGTGCCAGCAGCGAGCCGGGACAGGGCTTTTCACCCCTCCACTTT,CASSEPGQGFSPLHF
TRBV4-1,NA,TRBJ2-2,NA,TGCGCCAGCAGCCAACTTCTGGACGCCGGGGAGCTGTTTTTT,CASSQLLDAGELFF
TRBV27,NA,TRBJ2-2,NA,TGTGCCAGCAGTTCCGGGGGCGGGGAAGCGAACACCGGGGAGCTGTTTTTT,CASSSGGGEANTGELFF
TRBV3-1,NA,TRBJ2-5,once,TGTGCCAGCAGCCAAGTCCTGACAGACGTGGAGACCCAGTACTTC,CASSQVLTDVETQYF
TRBV7-6,NA,TRBJ2-7,NA,TGTGCCAGCAGCGGGACTTCTAGCTCCTACGAGCAGTACTTC,CASSGTSSSYEQYF
TRBV2,NA,TRBJ2-7,NA,TGTGCCAGCAGCCCCGGGGGGCCCTCCTACGAGCAGTACTTC,CASSPGGPSYEQYF
TRBV12-3/TRBV12-4,NA,TRBJ2-7,NA,TGTGCCAGCAGTTTGGGGTTGGATTACGAGCAGTACTTC,CASSLGLDYEQYF
TRBV7-9,NA,TRBJ2-5,NA,TGTGCCAGCAGCCGACCCGGGTGGCAAGAGACCCAGTACTTC,CASSRPGWQETQYF
TRBV4-1,NA,TRBJ2-1,NA,TGCGCCAGCAGCCAGACCGCAGGGCCGAGCTCCTACAATGAGCAGTTCTTC,CASSQTAGPSSYNEQFF
TRBV6-5,TRBD1,TRBJ2-1,NA,TGTGCCAGCAGTTCCGGGACAGGGGAAGGTGAGCAGTTCTTC,CASSSGTGEGEQFF
TRBV4-1,NA,TRBJ2-7,NA,TGCGCCAGCAGCCAACCCCGGGCAGGGAAACACGAGCAGTACTTC,CASSQPRAGKHEQYF
TRBV29-1,NA,TRBJ2-3,NA,TGCAGCGTTGGGGGGTTAAGGAACACAGATACGCAGTATTTT,CSVGGLRNTDTQYF
TRBV2,NA,TRBJ1-2,NA,TGTGCCAATCCGGGGGATAGATATGGCTACACCTTC,CANPGDRYGYTF
TRBV7-9,NA,TRBJ2-2,NA,TGTGCCAGCTCGGGTCACGGGGCTAACACCGGGGAGCTGTTTTTT,CASSGHGANTGELFF
TRBV7-8,NA,TRBJ1-2,NA,TGTGCCAGCAGCGCCTCGACAGGACCTAACTATGGCTACACCTTC,CASSASTGPNYGYTF
TRBV20-1,NA,TRBJ1-2,NA,TGCAGTGCTTCCACATATGGCTACACCTTC,CSASTYGYTF
TRBV4-1,TRBD1,TRBJ1-2,few,TGCGCCAGCAGTCAGACAGGGTTCTATGGCTACACCTTC,CASSQTGFYGYTF
TRBV7-8,NA,TRBJ2-7,NA,TGTGCCAGCAGCCATGAGGGGCTCCCCTCCTACGAGCAGTACTTC,CASSHEGLPSYEQYF
TRBV7-6,TRBD2,TRBJ2-1,NA,TGTGCCAGCAGCTCCGGGACTAGCGGTGGCAATGAGCAGTTCTTC,CASSSGTSGGNEQFF
TRBV2,NA,TRBJ2-6,once,TGTGCCAGCAGCCCCCGCTCTGGGGCCAACGTCCTGACTTTC,CASSPRSGANVLTF